This TCR beta chain was captured by sequencing in a study of OX40 agonist ivuxolimab in advanced cancers. Study results and caveats: On average, CD8+ T cells showed a greater number of expanded clones than CD4+. Low normalized T-cell clonal expansion was also seen in some nonresponders.

The table came from immunoSEQ multiplex PCR; TCRdb's copy has only in-frame clones and leaves some out. The sample lists about 120,000 clones; roughly nine tenths were seen once. Looked up from germline, CDR1 is SGHTA and CDR2 is FQGNSA. The V end was cut by 5 bases, the J end by 6 bases, with 13 bases between. The CDR3 totals 14 residues. Peripheral blood came from all dose cohorts at three timepoints. Comment on this clone: As yet, its antigen is unknown.

The V gene is TRBV7-2, the J gene TRBJ2-2; no clear D gene. This clonotype originated in an adult with an advanced solid tumor such as melanoma, head and neck, liver or kidney cancer. This specimen consisted of CD4+ or CD8+ T cells sorted from blood, obtained in a trial of the OX40 agonist ivuxolimab. CDR3 coding DNA: TGTGCCAGCAGCATTAACCCGGCCCCCGGGGAGCTGTTTTTT. It specifies CASSINPAPGELFF.